The sequence of this T cell receptor (beta chain) was determined in a study of human T cells and chemical hapten exposure. General study points: No change in TCRs above 1 in 1000 frequency was produced by DPC sensitization.

Time point specified: patch test 1, 2 weeks after DPC sensitization. As to treatment: therapeutic diphenylcyclopropenone sensitization with weekly scalp DPC. Blood draws came before every patch-test application. The V gene's germline CDR1 is DFQATT and CDR2 SNEGSKA (reference sequence). V dropped 6 bases and J dropped 2 bases, with 9 bases sitting between them. The CDR3 is 12 residues long. Of note for this clonotype: Its antigen is still unknown.

TCRdb passed the RACE reads through MiXCR, listing each CDR3 protein once. The table lists 80,000 to 100,000 distinct CDR3 sequences, 9.5% to 15% of them singletons, with over 2% in the top ten. Material: whole blood, obtained in connection with sensitization to the hapten diphenylcyclopropenone (DPC). This chain links TRBV20-1 with TRBJ2-3, with unresolved D. This TCR was recovered from a woman in her thirties or forties with alopecia areata. Some clones in this sample may be carry-over from other donors' samples. The DNA for the CDR3 is TGCAGTGCGCCCCCTATCACAGATACGCAGTATTTT. Amino acid sequence: CSAPPITDTQYF.